A single sample gave rise to the 24 T cell receptor beta chains below, sequenced in a study of T-cell memory formation after mild COVID-19. TCRdb re-called the 5' RACE reads through MiXCR, storing one row per CDR3 protein. This table has fewer than 350,000 distinct CDR3 sequences, 15% to 20% appearing once. The sample comprised PBMCs or a T cell subset sorted from them (not recorded which). These TCRs come from a man between 18 and 29 years old who had mild COVID-19 (a few samples of this study predate the infection). Cell type and time point are not known.

Only a few counts were recorded for this clonotype. The V gene is TRBV12-3 or TRBV12-4, the J gene TRBJ2-3; 8 bases match TRBD1. With V trimmed by 6 bases and J by 5 bases, 10 bases remained unmatched. The CDR3 has 15 residues. CDR3 residues: CASRLQGVIGDTQYF. In nucleotides, the CDR3 is TGTGCCAGCAGGCTACAGGGGGTAATCGGAGATACGCAGTATTTT.

This chain connects TRBV30 to TRBJ2-1; 7 bases match TRBD1. Germline V gives CDR1 GTSNPN, CDR2 SVGIG (reference sequence). V was pared by 2 bases and J by 4 bases, with 11 bases of the junction left unmatched. This CDR3 region has 16 residues. CDR3: CAWSRSWDSIYNEQFF. CDR3 sequence (DNA): TGTGCCTGGAGTCGATCTTGGGACAGTATATACAATGAGCAGTTCTTC.

This clonotype was picked up many times. The CDR3 DNA sequence: TGTGCCAGCAGTTACTCCCGGACAGGGGTTAAAGGCTACACCTTC. Protein: CASSYSRTGVKGYTF. This chain joins TRBV6-5 and TRBJ1-2, with TRBD1 identical over 9 bases. Germline lookup yields CDR1 MNHEY and CDR2 SVGAGI. V lost 0 bases, J lost 8 bases, and 7 bases stayed unmatched. The CDR3 runs to 15 residues.

The genes are TRBV4-3 and TRBJ2-3; D may be TRBD1 (6 bases). The CDR3 sequence is 14 residues long. The germline CDR1 and CDR2 sequences are LGHNA and YSLEER. The germline V and J ends were trimmed by 0 bases and 10 bases, with 14 bases remaining between them. The DNA for the CDR3 is TGCGCCAGCAGCCAAGATATGGGGGCAGTAGCGCAGTATTTT. Translating it yields CASSQDMGAVAQYF.

This clonotype has more than one count but fewer than ten. This chain joins TRBV14 and TRBJ2-1; D tentatively reads TRBD1 or TRBD2 (5 bases each). CDR3 size: 12 residues. V was cut by 2 bases and J by 12 bases, with 11 bases left in between. CDR1 and CDR2 from the germline V gene are SGHDN and FVKESK. In DNA form, the CDR3 reads TGTGCCAGCAGCCAAATAGGGGACCGGCAGTTCTTC. Translating it yields CASSQIGDRQFF.

Many counts were recorded for this clonotype. The rearrangement joins TRBV6-5 to TRBJ1-2; possibly TRBD1 for D (5 bases). V lost 4 bases and J lost 8, with 14 bases in between. Germline values: CDR1 MNHEY, CDR2 SVGAGI. There are 13 residues in the CDR3. CDR3 in DNA: TGTGCCAGCAGTTCCACCGGGGACCGCGGCTACACCTTC. It is translated as CASSSTGDRGYTF.

This clonotype was recorded a few times. The chain is built from TRBV28 and TRBJ1-2, with unresolved D. Trimming cost V 1 base and J 0 bases, with 3 bases left between them. CDR3 length: 13 residues. In germline, CDR1 is MDHEN, CDR2 SYDVKM. Written as DNA, the CDR3 is TGTGCCAGCAGTTTATTGTCTAACTATGGCTACACCTTC. Its translation: CASSLLSNYGYTF.

The rearrangement uses TRBV5-1 and TRBJ1-6, with D unclear. The germline gives CDR1 SGHRS, CDR2 YFSETQ. Between the trimmed V and J ends, which lost 0 bases and 7 bases, there was a span of 14 bases. The CDR3 extends over 16 amino acids. The CDR3 here is CASSLVWEAKNSPLHF. Here the CDR3 DNA reads TGCGCCAGCAGCTTGGTGTGGGAGGCAAAGAATTCACCCCTCCACTTT.

This clonotype was counted only a few times. This chain joins TRBV11-2 and TRBJ2-3; 11 nucleotides match TRBD1. V shed 5 bases and J 3 bases; nucleotides not matched to a gene: 16. Germline CDR1 and CDR2: SGHAT and FQNNGV. The CDR3 has 19 amino acids. The CDR3 loop is CASSRTGGAGLLRTDTQYF. As DNA, the CDR3 is TGTGCCAGCAGCCGGACAGGGGGCGCTGGCCTGCTTCGAACAGATACGCAGTATTTT. Full variable domain (remainder filled in from reference TRBV11-2 and TRBJ2-3): EAGVAQSPRYKIIEKRQSVAFWCNPISGHATLYWYQQILGQGPKLLIQFQNNGVVDDSQLPKDRFSAERLKGVDSTLKIQPAKLEDSAVYLCASSRTGGAGLLRTDTQYFGPGTRLTVL.

This clonotype was seen only a few times. CDR3: CASSGPGDEQYV. CDR3 DNA: TGTGCCAGCAGTGGCCCCGGGGACGAGCAGTACGTC. The chain joins TRBV12-3 or TRBV12-4 to TRBJ2-7; a weak D match, TRBD2 (5 bases). V lost 5 bases and J 5 bases, leaving 10 bases between the germline ends. This CDR3 spans 12 amino acids.

This clonotype was detected only a few times. V gene TRBV3-1 combines with J gene TRBJ1-2; D is ambiguous. The V and J ends lost 4 bases and 2 bases respectively, with 8 bases between them. CDR3 length: 13 residues. Germline assignment: CDR1 LGHDT and CDR2 YNNKEL (reference sequence). DNA for the CDR3: TGTGCCAGCAGCCCCGGCACCAACTATGGCTACACCTTC. This gives the protein CASSPGTNYGYTF.

This clonotype was observed a few times. The chain combines TRBV29-1 with TRBJ1-1, with D unresolved. V was trimmed by 4 bases and J by 0 bases, leaving 9 bases between them. The CDR3 loop spans 13 amino acids. The germline CDR1 and CDR2 sequences are SQVTM and ANQGSEA. For the CDR3, the DNA is TGCAGCGTTGTGAAGGGAATGAACACTGAAGCTTTCTTT. Translated: CSVVKGMNTEAFF.

This chain links TRBV6-5 with TRBJ1-6; the D is unclear. The germline V and J ends were trimmed by 6 bases and 0 bases, with 9 bases remaining between them. The CDR3 contains 15 residues. CDR1 is MNHEY, CDR2 SVGAGI, per germline. CDR3 loop: CASRIWSSYNSPLHF. The CDR3, as DNA: TGTGCCAGCAGGATTTGGAGCTCCTATAATTCACCCCTCCACTTT.

This chain links TRBV7-9 with TRBJ2-7; D unclear. The CDR3 extends over 14 amino acids. Germline CDR1 SEHNR, CDR2 FQNEAQ (reference sequence). Trimming took off 3 bases at V and 3 bases at J, with 12 bases between the two ends. This CDR3 is CASSLEETSYEQYF. CDR3 bases: TGTGCCAGCAGCTTGGAAGAAACAAGCTACGAGCAGTACTTC.

The sample holds many counts of this clonotype. The J gene is TRBJ2-2, the V gene TRBV7-8; possibly TRBD2 for D (6 bases). The CDR3 is 16 amino acids. Germline assignment: CDR1 SGHVS and CDR2 FQNEAQ. Between the trimmed V and J ends, which lost 1 base and 4 bases, there was a span of 13 bases. The CDR3 sequence: CASSLGGGVGTGELFF. The CDR3 DNA follows: TGTGCCAGCAGCTTAGGAGGCGGGGTGGGCACCGGGGAGCTGTTTTTT.

The chain uses TRBV9 and TRBJ2-3; 7 bases are shared with TRBD1. J gave up 1 base and V 2 bases, and 4 bases lay outside the gene matches. There are 15 residues in the CDR3. Germline V gene data show CDR1 as SGDLS and CDR2 as YYNGEE. The CDR3 spells CASSVGQARTDTQYF. The CDR3 DNA is TGTGCCAGCAGCGTCGGACAGGCGCGCACAGATACGCAGTATTTT.

This clonotype was seen repeatedly, ten times or more. This chain joins TRBV7-8 and TRBJ2-4, with D perhaps matching TRBD1 (5 bases). CDR1 is SGHVS, CDR2 FQNEAQ, per germline. The CDR3 extends over 17 amino acids. With 4 bases removed from V and 1 base from J, the gap between germline ends came to 17 bases. CDR3 DNA sequence: TGTGCCAGCAGCTCGAACCCAGGGCTGGCGGCCAAAAACATTCAGTACTTC. This gives the protein CASSSNPGLAAKNIQYF. Complete variable domain (other parts from reference TRBV7-8 and TRBJ2-4): GAGVSQSPRYKVAKRGQDVALRCDPISGHVSLFWYQQALGQGPEFLTYFQNEAQLDKSGLPSDRFFAERPEGSVSTLKIQRTQQEDSAVYLCASSSNPGLAAKNIQYFGAGTRLSVL.

The rearrangement uses TRBV20-1 and TRBJ2-7; tentatively, D is TRBD2 (7 bases). This CDR3 region has 11 residues. Trimming shortened V by 6 bases and J by 9 bases, and 15 bases separated the two germline ends. The germline CDR1 and CDR2 sequences are DFQATT and SNEGSKA (reference sequence). CDR3 nucleotides: TGCAGTGCGGAACGGGGGGCCAGGCAGTACGTC. This translates into CSAERGARQYV.

Only a few counts were recorded for this clonotype. The rearrangement joins TRBV9 to TRBJ1-6, with D possibly matching TRBD1 (5 bases). From germline, CDR1 is SGDLS and CDR2 YYNGEE. This CDR3 is 15 amino acids long. Trimming took 0 bases from V and 7 from J, leaving 11 bases between them. CDR3 in amino acids: CASSVDGAANSPLHF. As DNA, the CDR3 is TGTGCCAGCAGCGTAGACGGGGCGGCAAATTCACCCCTCCACTTT.

This clonotype was seen at least ten times. J is TRBJ1-1 and V is TRBV15; D is possibly TRBD1 (5 bases). V was clipped by 5 bases and J by 11 bases, with 18 bases between them. The CDR3 runs to 13 residues. The germline CDR1 and CDR2 sequences are LNHNV and YYDKDF (reference sequence). CDR3 region: CATSSGPLSDAFF. The CDR3 DNA is TGTGCCACCAGCTCAGGGCCCCTGTCGGATGCTTTCTTT. The complete variable domain, with remaining parts taken from reference TRBV15 and TRBJ1-1, reads DAMVIQNPRYQVTQFGKPVTLSCSQTLNHNVMYWYQQKSSQAPKLLFHYYDKDFNNEADTPDNFQSRRPNTSFCFLDIRSPGLGDTAMYLCATSSGPLSDAFFGQGTRLTVV.

In its sample, this clonotype was seen a few times. This rearrangement joins TRBV29-1 to TRBJ1-5; D perhaps matches TRBD1 (5 bases). The CDR3 contains 15 residues. Per the germline V gene, CDR1 is SQVTM and CDR2 is ANQGSEA. V lost 5 bases, J lost 6 bases, and 20 bases lay in between. CDR3 region: CSVLFTGGGSQPQHF. In DNA form, the CDR3 reads TGCAGCGTTTTATTTACAGGTGGGGGGAGTCAGCCCCAGCATTTT.

The rearrangement uses TRBV20-1 and TRBJ1-4, with 7 bases lining up with TRBD1. There are 13 residues in the CDR3. After removal of 6 bases from V and 3 bases from J, the junction contained 4 bases not matched to a gene. Germline loops: CDR1 DFQATT, CDR2 SNEGSKA (reference sequence). DNA for the CDR3: TGCAGTGCCAAGGGGGCCCCTAATGAAAAACTGTTTTTT. Its translation is CSAKGAPNEKLFF.

This chain uses TRBV5-1 with TRBJ2-5; 9 bases are shared with TRBD1. CDR3 length: 15 residues. After removal of 4 bases from V and 2 bases from J, the junction contained 6 bases not matched to a gene. The germline gives CDR1 SGHRS, CDR2 YFSETQ. CDR3 loop: CASSTTGGLQETQYF. CDR3 nucleotide sequence: TGCGCCAGCAGCACGACAGGGGGTTTACAAGAGACCCAGTACTTC.

This clonotype was picked up many times. The genes are TRBV7-8 and TRBJ2-2; D not certain. The germline V gene encodes CDR1 SGHVS and CDR2 FQNEAQ. V lost 6 bases, J lost 1 base, and 9 bases lay in between. There are 14 residues in the CDR3. The CDR3 DNA reads TGTGCCAGCAGGCGGCGAGGGAACACCGGGGAGCTGTTTTTT. Residues: CASRRRGNTGELFF. Full variable domain (missing parts from reference TRBV7-8 and TRBJ2-2): GAGVSQSPRYKVAKRGQDVALRCDPISGHVSLFWYQQALGQGPEFLTYFQNEAQLDKSGLPSDRFFAERPEGSVSTLKIQRTQQEDSAVYLCASRRRGNTGELFFGEGSRLTVL.